This TCR beta chain was captured by sequencing in a study of blood T cell repertoires in COVID-19. Across the whole study: The United States, Italy and Spain provided the acute and convalescent COVID-19 samples.

Profiled with immunoSEQ multiplex PCR; TCRdb holds only in-frame clones, not every one. The sample includes about 210,000 clones, about 79% of them seen just once. The CDR3 totals 15 residues. Trimming took off 4 bases at V and 4 bases at J, with 17 bases between the two ends. Germline V CDR1 and CDR2: SGDLS, YYNGEE. Sequencing input: peripheral blood. The chain carries TRBV9 and TRBJ1-2, with a weak D call TRBD1 (5 bases). This receptor was obtained from a man in his forties who had recovered from COVID-19. CDR3 sequence reads: CASSPFGGVSYGYTF. The CDR3 DNA is TGTGCCAGCAGCCCTTTTGGAGGGGTTAGCTATGGCTACACCTTC.